In its sample, the clone carrying this TCR beta chain was seen a few times. Its antigen is unidentified. The data originate from a study of T-cell memory formation after mild COVID-19. In the study overall: TCR clusters largely stayed donor specific.

The CDR3 runs to 12 residues. Using constant-segment primers, 5'RACE produced TCR alpha and TCR beta cDNA libraries carrying sample barcodes and UMIs. TCRdb re-called the 5' RACE reads with MiXCR, one entry per CDR3 protein. Among nearly 110,000 distinct CDR3 sequences listed, under 15% were seen once. Whole-study findings and limits: Pre-infection memory held some responding clones, suggesting pre-existing cross-reactive T cells responded. Researchers report contracting CD4+ clones mostly in CM and EM, with CD8+ clones in EMRA.

The receptor's source is an adult woman who had mild COVID-19 (a few samples of this study predate the infection). Cell type and time point are not known. Sequencing was carried out using PBMCs or a T cell subset sorted from them (not recorded which). The V call is TRBV21-1, the J call TRBJ1-2. TRBV21-1 is labeled a pseudogene. The CDR3 bases are TGTGCCAGCAGCAAAGACGGCTATGGCTACACCTTC. Translation: CASSKDGYGYTF.